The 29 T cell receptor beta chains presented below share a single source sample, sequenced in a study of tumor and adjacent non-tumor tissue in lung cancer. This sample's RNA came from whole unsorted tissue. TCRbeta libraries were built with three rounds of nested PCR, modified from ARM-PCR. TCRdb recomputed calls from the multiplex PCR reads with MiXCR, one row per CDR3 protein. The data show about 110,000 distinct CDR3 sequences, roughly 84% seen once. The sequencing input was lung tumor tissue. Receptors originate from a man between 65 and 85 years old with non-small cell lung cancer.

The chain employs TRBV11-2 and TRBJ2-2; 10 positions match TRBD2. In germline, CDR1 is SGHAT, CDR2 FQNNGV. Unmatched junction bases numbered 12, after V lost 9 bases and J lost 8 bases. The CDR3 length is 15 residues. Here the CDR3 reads CASNPLAGVTGELFF. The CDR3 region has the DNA TGTGCCAGTAACCCCCTAGCGGGGGTGACTGGGGAGCTGTTTTTT.

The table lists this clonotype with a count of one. The CDR3 DNA follows: TGTGCCAGCAGCTTGTCCGGAATAGCGAGAATTTACGAGCAGTACTTC. Protein product: CASSLSGIARIYEQYF. The V and J genes are TRBV7-8 and TRBJ2-7; D perhaps matches TRBD2 (5 bases). Germline lookup yields CDR1 SGHVS and CDR2 FQNEAQ. With 3 bases removed from V and 4 bases from J, the gap between germline ends came to 19 bases. The CDR3 loop spans 16 amino acids.

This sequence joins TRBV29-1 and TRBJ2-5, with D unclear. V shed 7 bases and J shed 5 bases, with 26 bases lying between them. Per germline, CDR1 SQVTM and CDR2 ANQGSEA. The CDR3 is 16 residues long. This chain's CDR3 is CSAQPYVQIGQETQYF. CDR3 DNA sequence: TGCAGCGCCCAGCCCTACGTCCAGATAGGTCAGGAGACCCAGTACTTC.

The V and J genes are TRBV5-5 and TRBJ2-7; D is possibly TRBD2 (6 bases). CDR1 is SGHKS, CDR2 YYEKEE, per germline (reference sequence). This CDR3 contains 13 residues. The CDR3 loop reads CDSSLLGGYEQYF. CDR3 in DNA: TGTGATAGCAGCTTGTTGGGGGGTTACGAGCAGTACTTC. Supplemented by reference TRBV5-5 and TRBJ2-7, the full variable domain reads DAGVTQSPTHLIKTRGQQVTLRCSPISGHKSVSWYQQVLGQGPQFIFQYYEKEERGRGNFPDRFSARQFPNYSSELNVNALLLGDSALYLCDSSLLGGYEQYFGPGTRLTVT.

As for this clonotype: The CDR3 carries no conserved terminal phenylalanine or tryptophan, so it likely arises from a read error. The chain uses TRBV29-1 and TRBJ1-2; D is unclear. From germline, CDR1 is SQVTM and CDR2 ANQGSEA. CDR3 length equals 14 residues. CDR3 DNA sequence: TGTAACACCGAGAGAGGGAAGGCTAATTATGGCTACACCTCC. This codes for CNTERGKANYGYTS.

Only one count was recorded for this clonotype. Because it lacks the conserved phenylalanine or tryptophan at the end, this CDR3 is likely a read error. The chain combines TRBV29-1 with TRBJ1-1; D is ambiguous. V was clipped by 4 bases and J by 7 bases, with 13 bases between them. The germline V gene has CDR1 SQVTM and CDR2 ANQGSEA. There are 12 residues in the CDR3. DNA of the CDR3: TGCAGCGTTGTGGCAGACTGGCTTGAAGCTTTCGTT. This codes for CSVVADWLEAFV.

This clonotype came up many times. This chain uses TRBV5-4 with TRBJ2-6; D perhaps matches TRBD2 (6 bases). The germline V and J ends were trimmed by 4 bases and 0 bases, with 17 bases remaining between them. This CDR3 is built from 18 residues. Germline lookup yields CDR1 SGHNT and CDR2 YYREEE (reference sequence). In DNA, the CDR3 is TGTGCCAGCAGCGCCGAGGAGGGTTATAGCTCTGGGGCCAACGTCCTGACTTTC. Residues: CASSAEEGYSSGANVLTF.

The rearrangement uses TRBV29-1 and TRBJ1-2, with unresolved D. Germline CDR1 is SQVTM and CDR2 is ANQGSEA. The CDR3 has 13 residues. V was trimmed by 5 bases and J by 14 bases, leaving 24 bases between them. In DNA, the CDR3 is TGCAGCGTTTTCCAGACGGGAGCCTATGGCCATACCTTC. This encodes CSVFQTGAYGHTF. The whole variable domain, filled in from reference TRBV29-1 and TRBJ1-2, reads SAVISQKPSRDICQRGTSLTIQCQVDSQVTMMFWYRQQPGQSLTLIATANQGSEATYESGFVIDKFPISRPNLTFSTLTVSNMSPEDSSIYLCSVFQTGAYGHTFGSGTRLTVV.

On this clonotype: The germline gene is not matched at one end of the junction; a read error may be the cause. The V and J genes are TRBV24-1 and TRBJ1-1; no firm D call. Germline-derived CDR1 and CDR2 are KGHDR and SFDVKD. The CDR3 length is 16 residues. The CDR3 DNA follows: TGTACCACCAGTGAAGTTTCAGAGCCCATGAACACTGAAGCTTTCTTT. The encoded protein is CTTSEVSEPMNTEAFF.

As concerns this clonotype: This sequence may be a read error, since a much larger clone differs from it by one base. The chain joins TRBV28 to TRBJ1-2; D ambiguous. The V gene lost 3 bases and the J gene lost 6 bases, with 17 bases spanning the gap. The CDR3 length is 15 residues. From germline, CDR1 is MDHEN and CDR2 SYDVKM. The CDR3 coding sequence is TGTGCCAGCAGTTTTTTCGTGGGAGTGGGCAATGGCTACACCTTC. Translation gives CASSFFVGVGNGYTF.

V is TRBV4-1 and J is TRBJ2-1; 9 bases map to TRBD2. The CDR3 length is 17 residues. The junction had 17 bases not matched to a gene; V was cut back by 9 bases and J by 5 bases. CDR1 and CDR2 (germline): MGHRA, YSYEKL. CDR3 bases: TGCGCCAGAAGACAACCTACACGCGGGAGGGTCAACAATGAGCAGTTCTTC. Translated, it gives CARRQPTRGRVNNEQFF.

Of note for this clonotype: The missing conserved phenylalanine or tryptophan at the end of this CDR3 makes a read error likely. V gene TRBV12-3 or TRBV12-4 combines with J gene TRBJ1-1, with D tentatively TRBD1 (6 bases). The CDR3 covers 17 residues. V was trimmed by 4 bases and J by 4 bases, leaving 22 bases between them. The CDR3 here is CASSSRPGAGSGTEAFI. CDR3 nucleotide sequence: TGTGCCAGCAGTTCCCGACCGGGGGCGGGTTCGGGCACTGAAGCTTTCATT.

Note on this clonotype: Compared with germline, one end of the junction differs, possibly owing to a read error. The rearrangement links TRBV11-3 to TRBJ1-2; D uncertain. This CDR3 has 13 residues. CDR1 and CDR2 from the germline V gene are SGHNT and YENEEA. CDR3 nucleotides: TGTGCCTGCAGCCCGCGACGGAGTCATGGCTACACCTTC. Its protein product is CACSPRRSHGYTF.

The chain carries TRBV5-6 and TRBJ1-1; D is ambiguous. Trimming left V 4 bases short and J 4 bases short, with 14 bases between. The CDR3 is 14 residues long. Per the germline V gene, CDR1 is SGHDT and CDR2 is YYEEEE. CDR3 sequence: CASSLTRAATEAFF. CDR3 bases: TGTGCCAGCAGCCTTACGAGGGCTGCCACTGAAGCTTTCTTT. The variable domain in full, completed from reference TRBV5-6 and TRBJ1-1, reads DAGVTQSPTHLIKTRGQQVTLRCSPKSGHDTVSWYQQALGQGPQFIFQYYEEEERQRGNFPDRFSGHQFPNYSSELNVNALLLGDSALYLCASSLTRAATEAFFGQGTRLTVV.

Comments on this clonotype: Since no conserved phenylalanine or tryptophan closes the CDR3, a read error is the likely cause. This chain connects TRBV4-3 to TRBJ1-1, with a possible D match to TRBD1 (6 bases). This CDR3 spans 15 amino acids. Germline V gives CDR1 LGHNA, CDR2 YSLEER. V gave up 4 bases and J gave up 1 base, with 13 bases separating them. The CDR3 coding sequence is TGCGCCAGCAGCCCAATATACAGGGAGAACACTGAAGCTTTCCTT. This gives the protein CASSPIYRENTEAFL.

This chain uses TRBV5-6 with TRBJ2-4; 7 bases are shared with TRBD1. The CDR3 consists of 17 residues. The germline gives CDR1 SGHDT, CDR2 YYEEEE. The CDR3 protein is CSSSATGTEVVGNIQYF. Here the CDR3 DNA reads TGTTCAAGTAGCGCTACCGGGACAGAGGTCGTTGGAAACATTCAGTACTTC.

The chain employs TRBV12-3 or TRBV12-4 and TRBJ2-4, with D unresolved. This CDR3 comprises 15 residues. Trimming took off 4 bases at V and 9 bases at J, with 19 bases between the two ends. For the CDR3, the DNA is TGTGCCAGCAGTTCAACCGAAAGCTCATCAGGCATTCAGTACTTC. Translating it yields CASSSTESSSGIQYF.

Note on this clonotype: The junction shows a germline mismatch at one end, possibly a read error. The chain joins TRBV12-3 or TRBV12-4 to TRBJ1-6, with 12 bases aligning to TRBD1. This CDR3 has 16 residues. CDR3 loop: CASTSGTGGHNSPLHF. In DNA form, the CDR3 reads TGTGCCAGCACCTCCGGGACAGGGGGCCATAATTCGCCCCTTCACTTT.

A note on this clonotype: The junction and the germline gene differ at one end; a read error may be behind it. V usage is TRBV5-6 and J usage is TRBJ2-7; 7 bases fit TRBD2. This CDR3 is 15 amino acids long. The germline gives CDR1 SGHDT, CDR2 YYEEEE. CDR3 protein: CASSLTSGRANEQYF. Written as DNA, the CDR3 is TGTGCTAGCAGCTTGACTAGTGGGAGGGCCAACGAGCAGTACTTC.

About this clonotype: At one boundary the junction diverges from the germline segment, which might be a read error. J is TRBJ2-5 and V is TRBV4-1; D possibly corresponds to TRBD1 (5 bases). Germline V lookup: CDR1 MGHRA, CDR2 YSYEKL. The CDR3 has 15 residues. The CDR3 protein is CASSQKLTVEETQYF. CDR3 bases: TGCGCTAGCAGCCAAAAATTGACAGTTGAAGAGACCCAGTACTTC.

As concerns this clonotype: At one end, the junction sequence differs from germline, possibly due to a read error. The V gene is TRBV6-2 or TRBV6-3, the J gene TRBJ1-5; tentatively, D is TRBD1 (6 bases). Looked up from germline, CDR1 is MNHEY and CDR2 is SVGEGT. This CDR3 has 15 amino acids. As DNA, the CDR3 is TGTGGCAGCGGTAAAGCCGGGACAAGCAATCAGCCCCAGCATTTT. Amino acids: CGSGKAGTSNQPQHF.

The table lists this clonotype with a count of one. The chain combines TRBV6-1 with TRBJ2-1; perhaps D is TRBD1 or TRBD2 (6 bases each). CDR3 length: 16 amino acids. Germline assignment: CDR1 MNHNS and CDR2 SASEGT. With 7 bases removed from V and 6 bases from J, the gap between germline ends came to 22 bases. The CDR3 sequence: CASTLRGDIGSNEQFF. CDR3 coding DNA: TGTGCCAGCACCCTGAGGGGGGACATCGGGTCCAATGAGCAGTTCTTC.

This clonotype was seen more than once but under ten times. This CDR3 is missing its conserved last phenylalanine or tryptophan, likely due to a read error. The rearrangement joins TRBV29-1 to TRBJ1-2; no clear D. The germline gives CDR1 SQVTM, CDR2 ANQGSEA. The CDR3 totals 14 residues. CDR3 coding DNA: TGCAGGGCCGAGAGAGGGAAGACTGACTATGGCTACACCATC. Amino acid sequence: CRAERGKTDYGYTI.

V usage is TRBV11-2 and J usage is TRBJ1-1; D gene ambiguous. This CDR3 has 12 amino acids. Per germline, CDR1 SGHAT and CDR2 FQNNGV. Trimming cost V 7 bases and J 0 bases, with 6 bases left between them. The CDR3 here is CASNLVNTEAFF. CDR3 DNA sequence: TGTGCCAGCAACTTGGTGAACACTGAAGCTTTCTTT.

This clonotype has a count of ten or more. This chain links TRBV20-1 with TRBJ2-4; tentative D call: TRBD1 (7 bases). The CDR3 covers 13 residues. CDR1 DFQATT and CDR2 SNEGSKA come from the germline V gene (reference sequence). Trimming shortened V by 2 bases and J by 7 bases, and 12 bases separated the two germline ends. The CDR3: CSARPTGRNIQYF. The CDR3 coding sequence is TGCAGTGCTAGACCGACAGGGAGGAACATTCAGTACTTC.

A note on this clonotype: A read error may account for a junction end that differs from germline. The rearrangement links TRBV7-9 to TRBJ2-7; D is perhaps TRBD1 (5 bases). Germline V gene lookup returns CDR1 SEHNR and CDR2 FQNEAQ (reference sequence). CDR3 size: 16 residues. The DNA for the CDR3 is TGCGCCAGCAGCTCAATACAGGCCTTTGGCTCCTACGAGCAGTACTTC. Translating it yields CASSSIQAFGSYEQYF.

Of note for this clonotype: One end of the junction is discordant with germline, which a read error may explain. The CDR3 nucleotides are TGCGCCAGCAGTTACTCGTGGACAGGACAGACCCAGTACTTC. Its protein is CASSYSWTGQTQYF. The chain carries TRBV6-5 and TRBJ2-5, with 7 bases aligning to TRBD1. CDR1 is MNHEY and CDR2 is SVGAGI in the germline V gene. This CDR3 has 14 amino acids.

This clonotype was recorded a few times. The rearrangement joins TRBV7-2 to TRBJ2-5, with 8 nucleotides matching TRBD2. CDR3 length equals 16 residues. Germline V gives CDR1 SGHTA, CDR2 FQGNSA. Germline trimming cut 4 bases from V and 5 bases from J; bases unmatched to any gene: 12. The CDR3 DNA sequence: TGTGCCAGCAGCTCAGTCAGCGGGAGTCCGTGGGAGACCCAGTACTTC. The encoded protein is CASSSVSGSPWETQYF. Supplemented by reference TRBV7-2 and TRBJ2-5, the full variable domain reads GAGVSQSPSNKVTEKGKDVELRCDPISGHTALYWYRQSLGQGLEFLIYFQGNSAPDKSGLPSDRFSAERTGGSVSTLTIQRTQQEDSAVYLCASSSVSGSPWETQYFGPGTRLLVL.

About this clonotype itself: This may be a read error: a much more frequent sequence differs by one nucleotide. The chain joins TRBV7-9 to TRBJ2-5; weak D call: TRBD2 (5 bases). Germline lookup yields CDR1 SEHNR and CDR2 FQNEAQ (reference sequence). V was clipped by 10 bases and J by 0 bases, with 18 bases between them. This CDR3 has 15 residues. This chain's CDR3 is CANNFLGEHQETQYF. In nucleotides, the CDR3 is TGTGCCAACAACTTCCTCGGGGAACACCAAGAGACCCAGTACTTC. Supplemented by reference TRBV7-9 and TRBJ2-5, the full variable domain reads DTGVSQNPRHKITKRGQNVTFRCDPISEHNRLYWYRQTLGQGPEFLTYFQNEAQLEKSRLLSDRFSAERPKGSFSTLEIQRTEQGDSAMYLCANNFLGEHQETQYFGPGTRLLVL.